This is a list of T cell receptor beta chains from one sample in a study of blood T cell repertoires in COVID-19. TCRdb keeps only in-frame clones here, not all; method: immunoSEQ multiplex PCR. The sample holds under 300,000 clones, 88% seen once. The sequencing sample was made of PBMCs or T cells enriched from blood (not recorded which). The receptors come from a middle-aged woman who had been exposed to COVID-19. Each CDR3 is given with its conserved first and last residue. A D gene is named only where the DNA matches it firmly. Clone size is given for some rows only: seen once, a few or many times, or a class if the clone is expanded.

TRBD1	TRBJ2-2	TRBV28	-	TGTGCCAGCATCACAGGGGGAGAGGCCGGGGAGCTGTTTTTT	CASITGGEAGELFF
TRBD2	TRBJ2-1	TRBV9	-	TGTGCCAGCAGCGTAGAGGATCGGGGGGGAATGGATGAGCAGTTCTTC	CASSVEDRGGMDEQFF
TRBD1	TRBJ2-7	TRBV3-1/TRBV3-2	-	TGTGCCAGCAGGACGACAGGGTGGGACGAGCAGTACTTC	CASRTTGWDEQYF
-	TRBJ2-3	TRBV3-1/TRBV3-2	-	TGTGCCAGCAGGAACAGGGTACCTGGTACGAGGGAGGGAGCAAGAACTAGCACAGATACGCAGTATTTT	CASRNRVPGTREGARTSTDTQYF
-	TRBJ2-7	TRBV20-1	-	TGCAGTGTATCAGGCGAGGGCGAGCAGTACTTC	CSVSGEGEQYF
TRBD1	TRBJ2-7	TRBV6-5	-	TGTGCCAGCAGCCCCCGGACAGGGTACGAGCAGTACTTC	CASSPRTGYEQYF
TRBD2	TRBJ2-3	TRBV7-9	-	TGTGCCAGCAGCTTGCTAGCGGGAGGGCCACCAGATACGCAGTATTTT	CASSLLAGGPPDTQYF
TRBD2	TRBJ2-3	TRBV2	-	TGTGCCAGTTTGGATCTAGCGGGAGTTGATACGCAGTATTTT	CASLDLAGVDTQYF
TRBD1	TRBJ1-1	TRBV5-1	-	TGTGCCAGCAGCCCGGGACAGGGGGCGCGAAACACTGAAGCTTTCTTT	CASSPGQGARNTEAFF
-	TRBJ1-6	TRBV7-9	-	TGTGCCAGCAGCTTTGAGGACTCCTATAATTCACCCCTCCACTTT	CASSFEDSYNSPLHF
-	TRBJ1-1	TRBV7-2	-	TGTGCCAGCAGCCATCGACAGACCCGGTCGATGGTTGAAGCTTTCTTT	CASSHRQTRSMVEAFF
TRBD1	TRBJ1-4	TRBV7-6	-	TGTGCCAGCAGCCCGAACCGGGAGGACAGGGACTACTTTAATGAAAAACTGTTTTTT	CASSPNREDRDYFNEKLFF
TRBD1	TRBJ1-1	TRBV9	-	TGTGCCAGCAGCTCAAACAGGGGGCTAACGAACACTGAAGCTTTCTTT	CASSSNRGLTNTEAFF
-	TRBJ1-3	TRBV3-1/TRBV3-2	-	TGTGCCAGCAGTCAAGGGGTCGGGTTAGTTGGAAACACCATATATTTT	CASSQGVGLVGNTIYF
-	TRBJ2-3	TRBV4-3	-	TGCGCCAGCAGCCAAGAGGCCCCCAGGGGAACTATGAGCACAGATACGCAGTATTTT	CASSQEAPRGTMSTDTQYF
-	TRBJ1-1	TRBV4-1	-	TGCGCCAGCAGCCCTCGGGGAGGGAACACTGAAGCTTTCTTT	CASSPRGGNTEAFF
TRBD2	TRBJ2-1	TRBV30	once	TGTGCCTGGAGTTTAGCGGGAGCTAACAATGAGCAGTTCTTC	CAWSLAGANNEQFF
TRBD2	TRBJ2-1	TRBV19	-	TGTGCCAGTAGCAGCGGGACTAGCGACAATGAGCAGTTCTTC	CASSSGTSDNEQFF
-	TRBJ2-3	TRBV11-2	-	TGTGCCAGCAGCTTAGGGGCTAGCACAGATACGCAGTATTTT	CASSLGASTDTQYF
TRBD1	TRBJ2-7	TRBV11-2	once	TGTGCCAGCAGCTTGGATGGGACGGGACAGTACTACGAGCAGTACTTC	CASSLDGTGQYYEQYF
TRBD2	TRBJ2-3	TRBV29-1	-	TGCAGCGCCGGGGGGACCAAGATTGAAGCCGCAGATACGCAGTATTTT	CSAGGTKIEAADTQYF
-	TRBJ1-2	TRBV6-5	-	TGTGCCAGCAGCCTACAGGGAAGGAACTATGGCTACACCTTC	CASSLQGRNYGYTF
-	TRBJ2-4	TRBV4-3	-	TGCGCCAGCAGCCCGAACCCAGGGGTCCAAAACATTCAGTACTTC	CASSPNPGVQNIQYF
-	TRBJ1-3	TRBV7-2	-	TGTGCCAGCAGCCCCTCGGAGTACTCTGGAAACACCATATATTTT	CASSPSEYSGNTIYF
-	TRBJ1-1	TRBV9	-	TGTGCCAGCAGCGTAGAGAGGCAGATAGACACTGAAGCTTTCTTT	CASSVERQIDTEAFF
-	TRBJ1-1	TRBV7-2	once	TGTGCCAGCAGCTTAGCCGTGGCCCTTGAAGCTTTCTTT	CASSLAVALEAFF
TRBD1	TRBJ2-6	TRBV4-1	-	TGCGCCAGCAGCCAAGGACAGGGTCCGGTGTCTGGGGCCAACGTCCTGACTTTC	CASSQGQGPVSGANVLTF
-	TRBJ2-6	TRBV9	-	TGTGCCAGCAGCGTAGGCAGGGCTGGGGCCAACGTCCTGACTTTC	CASSVGRAGANVLTF
TRBD1	TRBJ1-1	TRBV18	-	TGTGCCAGCTCACGACAGGGGAACACTGAAGCTTTCTTT	CASSRQGNTEAFF
-	TRBJ2-2	TRBV15	-	TGTGCCACCAGCTCCCGGACAGCGAACACCGGGGAGCTGTTTTTT	CATSSRTANTGELFF
-	TRBJ2-3	TRBV5-1	-	TGCGCCAGCAGCTTGAGAGACGGGTTAACAGATACGCAGTATTTT	CASSLRDGLTDTQYF
TRBD1	TRBJ1-1	TRBV14	-	TGTGCCAGCAGCCAAGATCAGGACAGGGGCCTGAACACTGAAGCTTTCTTT	CASSQDQDRGLNTEAFF
-	TRBJ2-5	TRBV29-1	-	TGCAGCGTTGAAAGGGGCAGGGCACAAGAGACCCAGTACTTC	CSVERGRAQETQYF
TRBD1	TRBJ1-5	TRBV24-1	few	TGTGCCACCAGTGACGCTGGACAGGGGGGATACCAGCCCCAGCATTTT	CATSDAGQGGYQPQHF
-	TRBJ1-4	TRBV28	-	TGTGCCAGCAGTAACATGGCGGGAGGCAGGGCCAATGAAAAACTGTTTTTT	CASSNMAGGRANEKLFF
-	TRBJ1-2	TRBV5-6	-	TGTGCCAGCAGCGACGGGAGGACCGGCTACACCTTC	CASSDGRTGYTF
-	TRBJ1-3	TRBV28	-	TGTGCCAGCAGTTCCGACAGGAACACCATATATTTT	CASSSDRNTIYF
TRBD1	TRBJ1-3	TRBV11-2	-	TGTGCCAGCAGCCCACAGGGGGACACCATATATTTT	CASSPQGDTIYF
-	TRBJ2-1	TRBV24-1	-	TGTGCCACCAGTCAAGGACAGCAAACGAATGAGCAGTTCTTC	CATSQGQQTNEQFF
-	TRBJ2-3	TRBV7-2	-	TGTGCCAGCAGCTTAACGGAGGTAAAGGGCGATACGCAGTATTTT	CASSLTEVKGDTQYF
-	TRBJ1-2	TRBV11-1	-	TGTGCCAGCAGCTTGCAGGGAACGGACTATGGCTACACCTTC	CASSLQGTDYGYTF
-	TRBJ1-1	TRBV3-1/TRBV3-2	-	TGTGCCAGCAGCCACCATCGACAGGTCCGGAACACTGAAGCTTTCTTT	CASSHHRQVRNTEAFF